The 32 T cell receptor beta chains listed next were all sequenced from one sample in a study of blood T cell repertoires in COVID-19. Clones were sequenced by immunoSEQ multiplex PCR, and TCRdb holds only the in-frame ones, with some missing. The table lists approximately 270,000 clones, about 86% of them singletons, with roughly 9.8% in the top ten. Sequences were obtained from peripheral blood. These receptors all come from a man older than 75 with acute or convalescent COVID-19.

This clone was recorded only once. J is TRBJ2-6 and V is TRBV18; D is possibly TRBD2 (6 bases). This CDR3 is 20 amino acids long. With 3 bases removed from V and 4 bases from J, the gap between germline ends came to 25 bases. Looked up from germline, CDR1 is KGHSH and CDR2 is LQKENI. The CDR3, as DNA: TGTGCCAGCTCACCTCTTTCGGGGACTCCCAAACGTTCCGGGGCCAACGTCCTGACTTTC. It translates to CASSPLSGTPKRSGANVLTF.

V and J are TRBV10-3 and TRBJ2-3; 12 nucleotides match TRBD2. This CDR3 region has 15 residues. Germline values: CDR1 ENHRY, CDR2 SYGVKD. V gave up 4 bases and J gave up 2 bases; unmatched junction bases: 1. The CDR3 region is CAISGTSGVTDTQYF. The CDR3, as DNA: TGTGCCATCAGTGGGACTAGCGGGGTCACAGATACGCAGTATTTT.

This chain links TRBV2 with TRBJ1-6; tentatively, D is TRBD1 (5 bases). The CDR3 spans 13 residues. Germline loops: CDR1 SNHLY, CDR2 FYNNEI. Trimming pared 8 bases from V and 9 bases from J, leaving 14 bases between. The CDR3 nucleotides are TGTGCCAGCGCCTATAGGGGCACTTCACCCCTCCACTTT. This encodes CASAYRGTSPLHF.

The chain has TRBV5-1 and TRBJ2-7; the match to TRBD1 covers 8 bases. The germline V gene encodes CDR1 SGHRS and CDR2 YFSETQ. The CDR3 sequence is 14 residues long. The V segment lost 5 bases and the J segment 5 bases; nucleotides outside the gene matches: 9. CDR3 nucleotide sequence: TGCGCCAGCAGGAGAAGTGGACAGGGCAACGAGCAGTACTTC. This gives the protein CASRRSGQGNEQYF.

This sequence joins TRBV2 and TRBJ1-3, with 7 bases aligning to TRBD1. V shed 0 bases and J 4 bases; nucleotides not matched to a gene: 9. The CDR3 has 17 residues. Looked up from germline, CDR1 is SNHLY and CDR2 is FYNNEI. The CDR3 region has the DNA TGTGCCAGCAGTGAAGCGATGAGGGGGCGGAACGGAAACACCATATATTTT. This sequence encodes CASSEAMRGRNGNTIYF.

The chain carries TRBV20-1 and TRBJ2-7, with 9 bases that match TRBD1. The CDR3 length is 11 residues. With V trimmed by 5 bases and J by 6 bases, 2 bases remained unmatched. Germline loops: CDR1 DFQATT, CDR2 SNEGSKA (reference sequence). The DNA for the CDR3 is TGCAGTGCTGACAGGGGGAGCGAGCAGTACTTC. This gives the protein CSADRGSEQYF.

This clone appeared once. The rearrangement uses TRBV2 and TRBJ1-2; 7 bases are shared with TRBD1. The CDR3 is 13 residues long. The germline CDR1 and CDR2 sequences are SNHLY and FYNNEI. Trimming took 10 bases from V and 6 from J; bases not matched to a gene: 11. The DNA for the CDR3 is TGTGCCACCAAGGAGGGGGCTTCCAATGGCTACACCTTC. Its translation: CATKEGASNGYTF.

This clone has a handful of counts. The chain joins TRBV2 to TRBJ1-6; possible D gene TRBD1, 5 bases. The ends were cut back, 2 bases at V and 8 bases at J, with 10 bases in the middle. Germline CDR1 is SNHLY and CDR2 is FYNNEI. The CDR3 contains 14 residues. The CDR3 spells CASSEWGDDSPLHF. The CDR3 DNA reads TGTGCCAGCAGTGAATGGGGCGATGATTCACCCCTCCACTTT. Based on the CDR3 plus reference TRBV2 and TRBJ1-6, the full variable domain is EPEVTQTPSHQVTQMGQEVILRCVPISNHLYFYWYRQILGQKVEFLVSFYNNEISEKSEIFDDQFSVERPDGSNFTLKIRSTKLEDSAMYFCASSEWGDDSPLHFGNGTRLTVT.

This chain links TRBV5-1 with TRBJ2-1, with 12 bases matching TRBD1. The germline gives CDR1 SGHRS, CDR2 YFSETQ. The CDR3 loop spans 16 amino acids. The junction had 11 bases not matched to a gene; V was cut back by 6 bases and J by 7 bases. The DNA of the CDR3 is TGCGCCAGCAATCCCACCACGGGACAGGGGGCGAATGAGCAGTTCTTC. Amino acid sequence: CASNPTTGQGANEQFF.

V gene TRBV9 combines with J gene TRBJ2-7; 10 positions match TRBD2. Germline V gene sequence: CDR1 SGDLS, CDR2 YYNGEE. Trimming took 2 bases from V and 5 from J; bases not matched to a gene: 10. This CDR3 has 16 residues. Here the CDR3 reads CASSVSPRTSGDEQYF. CDR3 DNA sequence: TGTGCCAGCAGCGTCTCGCCGCGGACTAGCGGCGACGAGCAGTACTTC. Filled out from reference TRBV9 and TRBJ2-7, the complete variable domain reads DSGVTQTPKHLITATGQRVTLRCSPRSGDLSVYWYQQSLDQGLQFLIQYYNGEERAKGNILERFSAQQFPDLHSELNLSSLELGDSALYFCASSVSPRTSGDEQYFGPGTRLTVT.

CDR3 residues: CASSSTGWGNEDYGYTF. In DNA form, the CDR3 reads TGCGCCAGCAGCTCGACAGGCTGGGGGAACGAGGACTATGGCTACACCTTC. The genes are TRBV5-1 and TRBJ1-2; D possibly corresponds to TRBD1 (6 bases). Per germline, CDR1 SGHRS and CDR2 YFSETQ. The CDR3 spans 17 residues. V lost 3 bases, J lost 3 bases, and 21 bases lay in between. The full variable domain, completed using reference TRBV5-1 and TRBJ1-2, is KAGVTQTPRYLIKTRGQQVTLSCSPISGHRSVSWYQQTPGQGLQFLFEYFSETQRNKGNFPGRFSGRQFSNSRSEMNVSTLELGDSALYLCASSSTGWGNEDYGYTFGSGTRLTVV.

The rearrangement links TRBV7-3 to TRBJ2-3; D not resolved. Germline loops: CDR1 SGHTA, CDR2 FQGTGA. Between the trimmed V and J ends, which lost 4 bases and 2 bases, there was a span of 4 bases. This CDR3 spans 12 amino acids. The CDR3 sequence: CASSSSTDTQYF. The CDR3 DNA is TGTGCCAGCAGCTCCTCCACAGATACGCAGTATTTT.

This sequence joins TRBV24-1 and TRBJ1-1; TRBD1 agrees at 7 bases. The V segment lost 3 bases and the J segment 8 bases; nucleotides outside the gene matches: 2. The CDR3 sequence is 12 residues long. Germline V lookup: CDR1 KGHDR, CDR2 SFDVKD. The CDR3 bases are TGTGCCACCAGTGATAGGGACAGAGAAGCTTTCTTT. This encodes CATSDRDREAFF.

The V gene is TRBV7-2, the J gene TRBJ1-1; D possibly corresponds to TRBD1 (5 bases). Trimming stripped 1 base from V and 2 bases from J, with 11 bases between. Germline V lookup: CDR1 SGHTA, CDR2 FQGNSA. The CDR3 contains 15 residues. In DNA, the CDR3 is TGTGCCAGCAGCTTAGGGTCCAGGGTTAACACTGAAGCTTTCTTT. Its protein product is CASSLGSRVNTEAFF.

The CDR3 loop is CASTPQIRGQETQYF. DNA for the CDR3: TGCGCCAGCACCCCACAAATAAGGGGGCAAGAGACCCAGTACTTC. This rearrangement joins TRBV4-1 to TRBJ2-5; TRBD1 might be the D (6 bases). Germline V gene lookup returns CDR1 MGHRA and CDR2 YSYEKL. The length of the CDR3 is 15 residues. V was clipped by 7 bases and J by 2 bases, with 17 bases between them.

The genes are TRBV3-1 (or the pseudogene TRBV3-2) and TRBJ2-5, with TRBD2 as a possible D gene (6 bases). Germline V gene sequence: CDR1 LGHDT, CDR2 YNNKEL (reference sequence). The CDR3 spans 18 residues. V was shortened by 4 bases and J by 5 bases, with 26 bases between the two germline ends. As DNA, the CDR3 is TGTGCCAGCAGCCCCCGGGAGATGCGTCGGGACTTCCGGGAGACCCAGTACTTC. Translated: CASSPREMRRDFRETQYF.

V usage is TRBV6-2 or TRBV6-3 and J usage is TRBJ2-7, with 8 nucleotides matching TRBD1. The trim removed 6 bases at V and 4 bases at J, leaving 2 bases unmatched. Looked up from germline, CDR1 is MNHEY and CDR2 is SVGEGT. This CDR3 contains 12 residues. CDR3 DNA sequence: TGTGCCAGCAGCCGACAGGGGTACGAGCAGTACTTC. Its translation is CASSRQGYEQYF.

The chain employs TRBV7-2 and TRBJ2-4; 8 nucleotides match TRBD1. CDR1 and CDR2 (germline): SGHTA, FQGNSA. V was clipped by 10 bases and J by 4 bases; unmatched bases: 6. CDR3 size: 13 residues. The CDR3 coding sequence is TGTGCCACCGCAGGGGGCACAAAAAACATTCAGTACTTC. This codes for CATAGGTKNIQYF.

V usage is TRBV7-8 and J usage is TRBJ2-3; 7 nucleotides align to TRBD2. The V segment lost 5 bases and the J segment 8 bases; nucleotides outside the gene matches: 4. The CDR3 totals 12 residues. Germline loops: CDR1 SGHVS, CDR2 FQNEAQ. CDR3 nucleotide sequence: TGTGCCAGCAGCCTTCGCGGGGGTACGCAGTATTTT. This gives the protein CASSLRGGTQYF.

The genes are TRBV6-2 or TRBV6-3 and TRBJ2-4; weak D call: TRBD1 (9 bases). The germline CDR1 and CDR2 sequences are MNHEY and SVGEGT. Trimming pared 6 bases from V and 0 bases from J, leaving 27 bases between. CDR3 size: 20 residues. The DNA of the CDR3 is TGTGCCAGCAGCTCTGGGACTACCGGGACAGGGACTAGAGCCAAAAACATTCAGTACTTC. Protein sequence: CASSSGTTGTGTRAKNIQYF.

This sequence joins TRBV19 and TRBJ1-5, with 8 bases matching TRBD1. V lost 2 bases to trimming and J lost 2 bases; unmatched junction nucleotides: 8. Germline V gene data show CDR1 as LNHDA and CDR2 as SQIVND (reference sequence). The CDR3 has 17 amino acids. CDR3 nucleotides: TGTGCCAGTAGTATACCTTTCGGGACAGGCGGCAATCAGCCCCAGCATTTT. Its translation: CASSIPFGTGGNQPQHF. The full variable domain, completed using reference TRBV19 and TRBJ1-5, is DGGITQSPKYLFRKEGQNVTLSCEQNLNHDAMYWYRQDPGQGLRLIYYSQIVNDFQKGDIAEGYSVSREKKESFPLTVTSAQKNPTAFYLCASSIPFGTGGNQPQHFGDGTRLSIL.

The genes are TRBV12-3 or TRBV12-4 and TRBJ2-3; tentatively, D is TRBD2 (5 bases). The CDR3 loop spans 12 amino acids. Trimming removed 5 bases at V and 5 bases at J, with 8 bases between. The CDR3 coding sequence is TGTGCCAGCAGTCGGCGGGTAGATACGCAGTATTTT. This encodes CASSRRVDTQYF.

The J gene is TRBJ2-7, the V gene TRBV24-1, with 9 bases lining up with TRBD1. Germline assignment: CDR1 KGHDR and CDR2 SFDVKD. CDR3 length equals 15 residues. Germline trimming cut 3 bases from V and 4 bases from J; bases unmatched to any gene: 6. CDR3 in DNA: TGTGCCACCAGTGATGGGACAGGGTTCTCGTACGAGCAGTACTTC. Encoded protein: CATSDGTGFSYEQYF.

This rearrangement joins TRBV6-2 or TRBV6-3 to TRBJ2-7; perhaps TRBD1 as D (6 bases). There are 15 residues in the CDR3. Trimming stripped 2 bases from V and 2 bases from J, with 13 bases between. Germline V CDR1 and CDR2: MNHEY, SVGEGT. The DNA of the CDR3 is TGTGCCAGCAGTTACGCCTCCAGGGGTCCCTACGAGCAGTACTTC. Its protein product is CASSYASRGPYEQYF.

This chain joins TRBV24-1 and TRBJ1-2; 10 nucleotides agree with TRBD1. The germline CDR1 and CDR2 sequences are KGHDR and SFDVKD. V was pared by 4 bases and J by 8 bases, with 6 bases of the junction left unmatched. The CDR3 covers 14 residues. The CDR3 DNA reads as TGTGCCACCAGTGACCGGGACAGGGGTGAGGGCTACACCTTC. Protein sequence: CATSDRDRGEGYTF.

The chain couples TRBV11-2 to TRBJ2-1; the match to TRBD2 covers 8 bases. The CDR3 length is 16 residues. Germline V gene lookup returns CDR1 SGHAT and CDR2 FQNNGV. Trimming at V came to 5 bases and at J to 7 bases, leaving 13 bases not matched to a gene. CDR3 DNA sequence: TGTGCCAGCAGCCCCCTGCGAGCGGGGGTGCCAAATGAGCAGTTCTTC. Translating gives CASSPLRAGVPNEQFF.

V gene TRBV9 combines with J gene TRBJ1-5; 7 bases line up with TRBD1. Germline V gene lookup returns CDR1 SGDLS and CDR2 YYNGEE. Germline trimming cut 0 bases from V and 0 bases from J; bases unmatched to any gene: 6. This CDR3 has 17 residues. The CDR3 region is CASSVGTGSNSNQPQHF. CDR3 sequence (DNA): TGTGCCAGCAGCGTAGGGACAGGTAGCAATAGCAATCAGCCCCAGCATTTT.

V is TRBV9 and J is TRBJ2-7; 9 bases match TRBD1. The germline CDR1 and CDR2 sequences are SGDLS and YYNGEE. The length of the CDR3 is 14 residues. The junction had 8 bases not matched to a gene; V was cut back by 7 bases and J by 3 bases. DNA of the CDR3: TGTGCCAGCGCGCCGGGACAGGGAATCTACGAGCAGTACTTC. Encoded protein: CASAPGQGIYEQYF.

There are a few counts of this clone. The V call is TRBV4-2, the J call TRBJ2-7; 7 bases are shared with TRBD1. The CDR3 covers 15 residues. J was trimmed by 3 bases and V by 0 bases; bases with no gene match: 5. Germline values: CDR1 LGHNA, CDR2 YNFKEQ. The CDR3 DNA is TGTGCCAGCAGCCAAGAGAAGGGACAGCTCTACGAGCAGTACTTC. It encodes CASSQEKGQLYEQYF.

The CDR3 coding sequence is TGTGCCATCGGTCGAACAGGGTTCTATGGCTACACCTTC. It codes for CAIGRTGFYGYTF. The chain employs TRBV10-3 and TRBJ1-2; D is perhaps TRBD1 (6 bases). This CDR3 contains 13 residues. Looked up from germline, CDR1 is ENHRY and CDR2 is SYGVKD. The V gene lost 8 bases and the J gene lost 4 bases, with 14 bases spanning the gap.

This chain connects TRBV3-1 (or the pseudogene TRBV3-2) to TRBJ2-7, with 8 positions matching TRBD1. CDR1 LGHDT and CDR2 YNNKEL come from the germline V gene (reference sequence). CDR3 length: 15 amino acids. V was clipped by 3 bases and J by 7 bases; unmatched bases: 11. This CDR3 reads CASSHPGQAAGEQYF. The CDR3 DNA follows: TGTGCCAGCAGCCACCCGGGACAGGCTGCGGGGGAGCAGTACTTC.

The V call is TRBV19, the J call TRBJ1-5; 9 bases align to TRBD1. V was pared by 5 bases and J by 6 bases, with 5 bases of the junction left unmatched. Germline CDR1 and CDR2: LNHDA and SQIVND (reference sequence). The CDR3 has 14 amino acids. The CDR3, as DNA: TGTGCCAGTAGTGCCACAGGGGGCACTCAGCCCCAGCATTTT. This sequence encodes CASSATGGTQPQHF.